The 26 T cell receptor beta chains listed next were all sequenced from one sample in a study of T cells in Graves' hyperthyroidism and ophthalmopathy. From RNA transcripts, TCR beta CDR3 regions were amplified. The study used the HTBI primer set for a first-round RT-PCR of the TCR CDR3. Via MiXCR, TCRdb re-called the multiplex PCR reads, giving one row per CDR3 protein. Here the sample spans a few hundred thousand distinct CDR3 sequences, more than 20% being singletons. The source material was blood. All receptors derive from a man aged 45-65 years with Graves' hyperthyroidism.

In its sample, this clonotype was seen many times. The chain is built from TRBV24-1 and TRBJ2-3; 9 nucleotides match TRBD2. Germline CDR1 reads KGHDR; CDR2 reads SFDVKD. Trimming cost V 3 bases and J 0 bases; bases outside gene matches: 15. CDR3 length: 20 residues. CDR3 coding DNA: TGTGCCACCAGTGATCCGGCCTTTAGCGGGAGCGGGGGTAGCACAGATACGCAGTATTTT. This gives the protein CATSDPAFSGSGGSTDTQYF.

This clonotype was observed a few times. V and J are TRBV25-1 and TRBJ2-7; D not resolved. V was trimmed by 7 bases and J by 4 bases, leaving 8 bases between them. There are 11 residues in the CDR3. Germline V gene data show CDR1 as MGHDK and CDR2 as SYGVNS. In nucleotides, the CDR3 is TGTGCCAGCAACCGTGGGTACGAGCAGTACTTC. Protein product: CASNRGYEQYF.

CDR3 in amino acids: CASSQVLEGLTTEQYF. CDR3 DNA: TGCGCCAGCAGCCAAGTTCTGGAGGGACTAACTACGGAGCAGTACTTC. V is TRBV4-1 and J is TRBJ2-7, with 7 bases aligning to TRBD2. The J segment lost 7 bases and the V segment lost 1 base, leaving 13 bases of the junction unmatched. The CDR3 sequence is 16 residues long. Germline V gene lookup returns CDR1 MGHRA and CDR2 YSYEKL.

The gene calls are TRBV7-9 and TRBJ2-7; TRBD2 is a possible D gene (7 bases). The V gene's germline CDR1 is SEHNR and CDR2 FQNEAQ (reference sequence). Trimming removed 4 bases at V and 5 bases at J, with 15 bases between. The CDR3 length is 14 residues. The DNA of the CDR3 is TGTGCCAGCAGCTCTAGGGGGGGAGCTAACGAGCAGTACTTC. The encoded protein is CASSSRGGANEQYF. Filled out from reference TRBV7-9 and TRBJ2-7, the complete variable domain reads DTGVSQNPRHKITKRGQNVTFRCDPISEHNRLYWYRQTLGQGPEFLTYFQNEAQLEKSRLLSDRFSAERPKGSFSTLEIQRTEQGDSAMYLCASSSRGGANEQYFGPGTRLTVT.

The chain couples TRBV3-1 to TRBJ2-3; D is uncertain. Germline V lookup: CDR1 LGHDT, CDR2 YNNKEL (reference sequence). Trimming stripped 0 bases from V and 6 bases from J, with 13 bases between. The CDR3 totals 15 residues. The CDR3 DNA follows: TGTGCCAGCAGCCAAGAGTCAATTGTTATGGATACGCAGTATTTT. This encodes CASSQESIVMDTQYF.

This clonotype was counted at least ten times. The V call is TRBV7-8, the J call TRBJ1-1; D call uncertain. The CDR3 is made up of 14 amino acids. V lost 1 base, J lost 1 base, and 7 bases lay in between. The V gene's germline CDR1 is SGHVS and CDR2 FQNEAQ. The CDR3: CASSLGVGNTEAFF. The DNA for the CDR3 is TGTGCCAGCAGCTTAGGGGTTGGGAACACTGAAGCTTTCTTT.

This CDR3 reads CASSQEITRGAYNEQFF. DNA of the CDR3: TGTGCCAGCAGCCAAGAAATTACTAGAGGGGCTTACAATGAGCAGTTCTTC. The chain combines TRBV7-2 with TRBJ2-1; D possibly uses TRBD1 or TRBD2 (5 bases each). The CDR3 runs to 17 residues. Germline CDR1 and CDR2: SGHTA and FQGNSA. Trimming left V 5 bases short and J 4 bases short, with 21 bases between.

The chain carries TRBV25-1 and TRBJ2-1, with 12 bases identical to TRBD2. Germline V lookup: CDR1 MGHDK, CDR2 SYGVNS. V gave up 4 bases and J gave up 8 bases; unmatched junction bases: 3. This CDR3 contains 14 residues. The CDR3 DNA reads TGTGCCAGCAGTGGGACTAGCGGGGACGATGAGCAGTTCTTC. Its translation: CASSGTSGDDEQFF.

This clonotype occurred a few times. The genes are TRBV7-9 and TRBJ2-7, with D tentatively TRBD1 or TRBD2 (5 bases each). The V gene's germline CDR1 is SEHNR and CDR2 FQNEAQ (reference sequence). The CDR3 sequence is 16 residues long. V was cut by 5 bases and J by 3 bases, with 20 bases left in between. The CDR3 bases are TGTGCCAGCAGCCTCCCTCGGGGCCTAAGGGGCTACGAGCAGTACTTC. This codes for CASSLPRGLRGYEQYF. Together with reference TRBV7-9 and TRBJ2-7, the CDR3 gives the full variable domain: DTGVSQNPRHKITKRGQNVTFRCDPISEHNRLYWYRQTLGQGPEFLTYFQNEAQLEKSRLLSDRFSAERPKGSFSTLEIQRTEQGDSAMYLCASSLPRGLRGYEQYFGPGTRLTVT.

The chain links TRBV28 to TRBJ1-5; the match to TRBD1 covers 7 bases. The junction had 5 bases not matched to a gene; V was cut back by 6 bases and J by 0 bases. Germline CDR1 is MDHEN and CDR2 is SYDVKM. CDR3 size: 15 residues. DNA for the CDR3: TGTGCCAGCAGCGCTCAGGGGGGTAGCAATCAGCCCCAGCATTTT. Translated: CASSAQGGSNQPQHF.

The chain couples TRBV12-3 or TRBV12-4 to TRBJ1-6; 11 bases align to TRBD1. With 5 bases clipped from V and 7 bases from J, the junction kept 7 bases outside the gene matches. The CDR3 contains 16 residues. CDR3 DNA: TGTGCCAGCAGTCTAGTCGGGACAGGGGGAAATTCACCCCTCCACTTT. Translated: CASSLVGTGGNSPLHF.

A few counts support this clonotype. This chain uses TRBV13 with TRBJ2-3; possible D gene TRBD2, 5 bases. The CDR3 has 16 amino acids. CDR1 and CDR2 from the germline V gene are PRHDT and FYEKMQ (reference sequence). V was shortened by 2 bases and J by 6 bases, with 18 bases between the two germline ends. The DNA for the CDR3 is TGTGCCAGCAGCTTAAAGATGAGGCTAGCAAGCGATACGCAGTATTTT. Its translation is CASSLKMRLASDTQYF.

This chain joins TRBV4-1 and TRBJ2-7; 10 nucleotides align to TRBD2. The germline V gene encodes CDR1 MGHRA and CDR2 YSYEKL. This CDR3 is 17 amino acids long. V gave up 1 base and J gave up 8 bases; unmatched junction bases: 14. The CDR3 region is CASSQVMSGLAGVQQYF. In DNA form, the CDR3 reads TGCGCCAGCAGCCAAGTCATGAGTGGGCTAGCGGGAGTCCAGCAGTACTTC.

The rearrangement links TRBV11-3 to TRBJ1-2, with 8 bases that match TRBD1. J lost 4 bases, V lost 5 bases, and 9 bases had no gene match. Germline assignment: CDR1 SGHNT and CDR2 YENEEA. This CDR3 contains 15 residues. This chain's CDR3 is CASSPIGQGAYGYTF. CDR3 DNA: TGTGCCAGCAGCCCGATAGGCCAGGGGGCCTATGGCTACACCTTC.

The gene calls are TRBV5-1 and TRBJ2-3, with D uncertain. Trimming shortened V by 4 bases and J by 3 bases, and 12 bases separated the two germline ends. The germline V gene encodes CDR1 SGHRS and CDR2 YFSETQ. CDR3 length: 14 amino acids. CDR3 protein: CASSPSEGTDTQYF. CDR3 DNA: TGCGCCAGCAGCCCCTCTGAAGGGACAGATACGCAGTATTTT. The full variable domain, in which reference TRBV5-1 and TRBJ2-3 provide the parts outside the CDR3, is KAGVTQTPRYLIKTRGQQVTLSCSPISGHRSVSWYQQTPGQGLQFLFEYFSETQRNKGNFPGRFSGRQFSNSRSEMNVSTLELGDSALYLCASSPSEGTDTQYFGPGTRLTVL.

This rearrangement joins TRBV30 to TRBJ2-5, with 7 bases fitting TRBD2. Germline CDR1 GTSNPN, CDR2 SVGIG (reference sequence). The CDR3 is 12 residues long. Trimming at V came to 3 bases and at J to 8 bases, leaving 6 bases not matched to a gene. The DNA for the CDR3 is TGTGCCTGGAGAAGGGAGGGCAACACCCAGTACTTC. Its protein product is CAWRREGNTQYF. The full variable domain, in which reference TRBV30 and TRBJ2-5 provide the parts outside the CDR3, is SQTIHQWPATLVQPVGSPLSLECTVEGTSNPNLYWYRQAAGRGLQLLFYSVGIGQISSEVPQNLSASRPQDRQFILSSKKLLLSDSGFYLCAWRREGNTQYFGPGTRLLVL.

This clonotype has only a few counts. The chain employs TRBV7-8 and TRBJ1-1; no firm D call. This CDR3 is built from 15 residues. Trimming shortened V by 5 bases and J by 11 bases, and 24 bases separated the two germline ends. Per the germline V gene, CDR1 is SGHVS and CDR2 is FQNEAQ. CDR3 residues: CASSKREGFSDGAFF. The CDR3 nucleotides read TGTGCCAGCAGCAAACGAGAGGGATTTTCCGACGGGGCTTTCTTT.

This clonotype was observed at least ten times. The chain carries TRBV7-8 and TRBJ2-2; D may be TRBD2 (5 bases). The germline V gene encodes CDR1 SGHVS and CDR2 FQNEAQ. The CDR3 is 16 amino acids. Trimming removed 5 bases from V and 0 bases from J, with 13 bases in between. CDR3 nucleotide sequence: TGTGCCAGCAGCCGCGCCGCCGGGGCGAACACCGGGGAGCTGTTTTTT. It specifies CASSRAAGANTGELFF.

The rearrangement joins TRBV5-1 to TRBJ2-1; 9 bases are a match to TRBD1. The CDR3 consists of 16 residues. With 4 bases clipped from V and 8 bases from J, the junction kept 13 bases outside the gene matches. Looked up from germline, CDR1 is SGHRS and CDR2 is YFSETQ. This chain's CDR3 is CASSPSSGTGSHEQFF. The CDR3 DNA reads as TGCGCCAGCAGCCCGTCCTCCGGGACAGGGAGCCATGAGCAGTTCTTC.

The chain recombines TRBV5-6 with TRBJ2-5; 7 nucleotides align to TRBD2. In germline, CDR1 is SGHDT, CDR2 YYEEEE. The CDR3 consists of 13 residues. The V and J ends lost 1 base and 4 bases, in that order; junction bases with no gene match: 1. The CDR3 here is CASSLWEGETQYF. The CDR3 region has the DNA TGTGCCAGCAGCTTGTGGGAGGGAGAGACCCAGTACTTC.

The gene calls are TRBV12-3 or TRBV12-4 and TRBJ2-1; no firm D call. The CDR3 runs 14 residues. V lost 10 bases and J lost 2, with 15 bases in between. In nucleotides, the CDR3 is TGTGCCACCATTCTCGGCGGTGCCTACAATGAGCAGTTCTTC. Translated, it gives CATILGGAYNEQFF.

This clonotype was detected ten times or more. This chain connects TRBV2 to TRBJ1-5; a possible D gene is TRBD1 (5 bases). The germline V gene has CDR1 SNHLY and CDR2 FYNNEI. The CDR3 has 13 residues. V was clipped by 7 bases and J by 7 bases, with 14 bases between them. CDR3 in amino acids: CASTTGFGQPQHF. For the CDR3, the DNA is TGTGCCAGCACCACAGGTTTTGGGCAGCCCCAGCATTTT.

This clonotype has just a few counts. V gene TRBV11-3 combines with J gene TRBJ2-7; 10 nucleotides agree with TRBD2. This CDR3 is built from 14 residues. The V gene's germline CDR1 is SGHNT and CDR2 YENEEA. The V and J ends lost 6 bases and 2 bases, in that order; junction bases with no gene match: 4. CDR3 bases: TGTGCCAGCAGGATTCTAGCGGGAGCCTACGAGCAGTACTTC. It codes for CASRILAGAYEQYF.

This clonotype appeared many times. DNA of the CDR3: TGTGCCAGCAGTTTCGCGGCGGGACTCTCCTACGAGCAGTACTTC. It specifies CASSFAAGLSYEQYF. The chain is built from TRBV12-3 or TRBV12-4 and TRBJ2-7, with a possible D match to TRBD2 (6 bases). V was trimmed by 3 bases and J by 0 bases, leaving 12 bases between them. There are 15 residues in the CDR3.

V and J are TRBV7-2 and TRBJ2-7; D not resolved. The V gene's germline CDR1 is SGHTA and CDR2 FQGNSA. CDR3 size: 16 residues. V was pared by 5 bases and J by 0 bases, with 17 bases between. The CDR3 protein is CASSGKPASNSYEQYF. As DNA, the CDR3 is TGTGCCAGCAGCGGAAAACCGGCTTCTAACTCCTACGAGCAGTACTTC.

DNA of the CDR3: TGTGCCAGCAGTCTTCGGACTCCGGGGGCGGGTTTGAACACTGAAGCTTTCTTT. Its translation: CASSLRTPGAGLNTEAFF. V is TRBV27 and J is TRBJ1-1; D perhaps matches TRBD1 (6 bases). CDR3 length: 18 amino acids. In germline, CDR1 is MNHEY, CDR2 SMNVEV (reference sequence). Trimming pared 5 bases from V and 0 bases from J, leaving 22 bases between.